These T cell receptor beta chains were read from a single sample in a study of Graves' ophthalmopathy and Graves' hyperthyroidism. TCRdb fed the multiplex PCR reads into MiXCR, producing one record per CDR3 protein. The data show hundreds of thousands of distinct CDR3 sequences, around 42% seen once. Source material: peripheral blood. All receptors come from an adult man with Graves' ophthalmopathy. Both conserved end residues are part of each CDR3.

V gene: TRBV5-1; J gene: TRBJ2-7; CDR3 protein: CASSLWGQGKEEQYF
V gene: TRBV10-1; J gene: TRBJ1-3; CDR3 protein: CASYRTGASGNTIYF
V gene: TRBV20-1; J gene: TRBJ1-1; CDR3 protein: CSARDGTGREGTEAFF
V gene: TRBV20-1; J gene: TRBJ2-7; CDR3 protein: CSAAGGGYEQYF
V gene: TRBV11-3; J gene: TRBJ2-7; CDR3 protein: CASSLGRFSSSPYEQYF
V gene: TRBV24-1; J gene: TRBJ2-5; CDR3 protein: CATSGGQGLQETQYF
V gene: TRBV7-9; J gene: TRBJ1-1; CDR3 protein: CASSYWTGSNTEAFF
V gene: TRBV3-1; J gene: TRBJ1-2; CDR3 protein: CASSQVGARDYGYTF
V gene: TRBV19; J gene: TRBJ1-6; CDR3 protein: CASSKQGDSPLHF
V gene: TRBV28; J gene: TRBJ1-5; CDR3 protein: CASRAAFLPQHF
V gene: TRBV7-8; J gene: TRBJ2-7; CDR3 protein: CASSMDRVEDEQYF
V gene: TRBV7-9; J gene: TRBJ1-4; CDR3 protein: CASSRVQGEKLFF
V gene: TRBV5-4; J gene: TRBJ2-7; CDR3 protein: CASSDRQGSYEQYF
V gene: TRBV6-5; J gene: TRBJ1-2; CDR3 protein: CASSPTGTTYGYTF
V gene: TRBV11-2; J gene: TRBJ1-2; CDR3 protein: CASSRQGAWDGYTF
V gene: TRBV6-5; J gene: TRBJ1-5; CDR3 protein: CASTSRGGWGNQPQHF
V gene: TRBV10-2; J gene: TRBJ1-2; CDR3 protein: CASSGGAVEWYGYTF
V gene: TRBV5-1; J gene: TRBJ2-2; CDR3 protein: CASSSRGITNTGELFF
V gene: TRBV20-1; J gene: TRBJ1-2; CDR3 protein: CSPRAGVYGYTF
V gene: TRBV29-1; J gene: TRBJ1-1; CDR3 protein: CSVDGGAGTEAFF
V gene: TRBV5-1; J gene: TRBJ2-2; CDR3 protein: CASSRAYTGELFF
V gene: TRBV20-1; J gene: TRBJ1-1; CDR3 protein: CSARAQGNTEAFF
V gene: TRBV30; J gene: TRBJ1-1; CDR3 protein: CAWRRNTEAFF
V gene: TRBV11-2; J gene: TRBJ1-2; CDR3 protein: CASSLMGGTSGNGYTF
V gene: TRBV5-1; J gene: TRBJ2-5; CDR3 protein: CASSQQGARRCQETQYF